One and the same sample provided the 9 T cell receptor beta chains below, sequenced in a study of CD8+ T cells in alopecia areata. Treatment described: oral pan-JAK inhibitor, 5-10 mg twice daily. It was cDNA, reverse transcribed from extracted RNA, that served as the sequencing template. Assay: immunoSEQ multiplex PCR; the TCRdb copy retains only in-frame clones and omits some. The data contain some 180,000 clones, roughly 50% of them singletons. This sample comprised CD8+ T cells sorted from blood, obtained at week 24, from a patient treated with tofacitinib. All receptors derive from a human donor with alopecia areata.

This clone showed up just a few times. The gene calls are TRBV11-2 and TRBJ2-2; no firm D call. The V end lost 5 bases, the J end lost 10 bases, and 11 bases lay between the germline ends. CDR1 SGHAT and CDR2 FQNNGV come from the germline V gene. The CDR3 has 12 amino acids. The CDR3, as DNA: TGTGCCAGCAGCCCTCTCCGTCAGGAGCTGTTTTTT. The encoded protein is CASSPLRQELFF.

This sequence joins TRBV11-2 and TRBJ1-1, with TRBD1 as a possible D gene (5 bases). The V gene's germline CDR1 is SGHAT and CDR2 FQNNGV. CDR3 length: 16 amino acids. The V end lost 3 bases, the J end lost 10 bases, and 24 bases lay between the germline ends. This chain's CDR3 is CASSLGTGTGGEVAFF. Written as DNA, the CDR3 is TGTGCCAGCAGCTTGGGGACTGGGACCGGAGGAGAGGTAGCTTTCTTT.

The chain uses TRBV30 and TRBJ2-3, with 7 bases fitting TRBD2. The CDR3 loop spans 14 amino acids. CDR1 and CDR2 (germline): GTSNPN, SVGIG (reference sequence). Germline trimming cut 0 bases from V and 9 bases from J; bases unmatched to any gene: 9. The CDR3 bases are TGTGCCTGGAGTGTCGGAGCGGGGAGGGACACGCAGTATTTT. Amino acid sequence: CAWSVGAGRDTQYF.

The rearrangement joins TRBV7-2 to TRBJ1-5; 7 bases match TRBD1. This CDR3 comprises 14 residues. Germline-derived CDR1 and CDR2 are SGHTA and FQGNSA. The V segment lost 1 base and the J segment 5 bases; nucleotides outside the gene matches: 2. The CDR3 nucleotides read TGTGCCAGCAGCTTAGGAGGGGGCGATCAGCCCCAGCATTTT. It specifies CASSLGGGDQPQHF.

As to this clone: Other DNA sequences from this sample encode an identical CDR3 as well. The V gene is TRBV4-3, the J gene TRBJ1-5; no reliable D call. The CDR3 contains 13 residues. Germline V gene lookup returns CDR1 LGHNA and CDR2 YSLEER. V lost 4 bases and J 4 bases, leaving 8 bases between the germline ends. The CDR3, as DNA: TGCGCCAGCAGCCCACAAAGAAATCAGCCCCAGCATTTT. Residues: CASSPQRNQPQHF.

This clone has just a few counts. This sample also contains other DNA sequences that code for the same CDR3. The V and J genes are TRBV19 and TRBJ1-5, with D possibly TRBD1 on 5 matching bases. CDR3 length: 14 amino acids. The V end was cut by 2 bases, the J end by 4 bases, with 9 bases between. Germline V gene sequence: CDR1 LNHDA, CDR2 SQIVND (reference sequence). In DNA form, the CDR3 reads TGTGCCAGTAGTATACGCGACAGAAATCAGCCCCAGCATTTT. It specifies CASSIRDRNQPQHF.

The chain links TRBV29-1 to TRBJ1-2, with 8 bases lining up with TRBD1. The J segment lost 8 bases and the V segment lost 7 bases, leaving 12 bases of the junction unmatched. This CDR3 comprises 13 residues. The germline V gene has CDR1 SQVTM and CDR2 ANQGSEA. Written as DNA, the CDR3 is TGCAGCGCCGGGACAGGCCCTATTGTAGGCTACACCTTC. It encodes CSAGTGPIVGYTF.

This clone was observed a handful of times. The gene calls are TRBV30 and TRBJ2-1; TRBD1 agrees at 9 bases. The CDR3 sequence is 15 residues long. Germline assignment: CDR1 GTSNPN and CDR2 SVGIG (reference sequence). Unmatched junction bases numbered 13, after V lost 7 bases and J lost 6 bases. This chain's CDR3 is CASRSGQGLLNEQFF. The CDR3 DNA reads as TGTGCCTCCCGATCCGGACAGGGGTTACTCAATGAGCAGTTCTTC. The variable domain in full, completed from reference TRBV30 and TRBJ2-1, reads SQTIHQWPATLVQPVGSPLSLECTVEGTSNPNLYWYRQAAGRGLQLLFYSVGIGQISSEVPQNLSASRPQDRQFILSSKKLLLSDSGFYLCASRSGQGLLNEQFFGPGTRLTVL.

The rearrangement uses TRBV6-1 and TRBJ2-3, with D perhaps TRBD2 (7 bases). The V end was cut by 8 bases, the J end by 3 bases, with 18 bases between. CDR3 size: 15 residues. The germline gives CDR1 MNHNS, CDR2 SASEGT. The CDR3 region is CASPVRGARTDTQYF. CDR3 DNA: TGTGCCAGCCCCGTTCGGGGGGCGCGGACAGATACGCAGTATTTT.